This TCR beta chain comes out of a study of OX40 agonist ivuxolimab in advanced cancers. The CDR3 is 10 residues long. Germline values: CDR1 MNHNS, CDR2 SASEGT. V lost 7 bases and J 1 base, leaving 2 bases between the germline ends. The data were produced by immunoSEQ multiplex PCR, yet TCRdb's version contains in-frame clones alone and is incomplete. The sample includes 80,000 to 130,000 clones, 90% of them seen just once. The rearrangement joins TRBV6-1 to TRBJ2-7, with D unresolved. The sequenced sample was CD4+ or CD8+ T cells sorted from blood, obtained in a trial of the OX40 agonist ivuxolimab. The receptor's source is an adult with an advanced solid tumor such as melanoma, head and neck, liver or kidney cancer. The CDR3 nucleotides are TGTGCCAGCAATTCCTACGAGCAGTACTTC. Protein: CASNSYEQYF.